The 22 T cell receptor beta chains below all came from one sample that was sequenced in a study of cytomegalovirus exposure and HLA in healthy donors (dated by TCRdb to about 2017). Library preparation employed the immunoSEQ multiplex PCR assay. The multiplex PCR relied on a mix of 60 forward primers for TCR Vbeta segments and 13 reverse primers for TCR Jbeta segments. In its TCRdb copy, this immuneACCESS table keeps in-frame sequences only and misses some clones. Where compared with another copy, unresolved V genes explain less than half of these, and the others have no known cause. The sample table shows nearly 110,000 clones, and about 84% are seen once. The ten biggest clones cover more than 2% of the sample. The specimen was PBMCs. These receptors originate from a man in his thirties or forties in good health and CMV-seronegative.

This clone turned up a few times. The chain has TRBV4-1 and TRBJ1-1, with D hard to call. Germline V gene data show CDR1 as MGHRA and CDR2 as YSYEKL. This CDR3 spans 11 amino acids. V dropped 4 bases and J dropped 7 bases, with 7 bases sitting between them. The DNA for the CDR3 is TGCGCCAGCAGCCTGCGGGGTGAAGCTTTCTTT. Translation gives CASSLRGEAFF.

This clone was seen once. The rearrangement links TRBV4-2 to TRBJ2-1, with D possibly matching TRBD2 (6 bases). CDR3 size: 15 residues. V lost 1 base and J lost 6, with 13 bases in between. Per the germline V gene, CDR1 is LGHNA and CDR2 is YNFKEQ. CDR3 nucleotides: TGTGCCAGCAGCCAAGTGGGAAATAGCGGCAATGAGCAGTTCTTC. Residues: CASSQVGNSGNEQFF.

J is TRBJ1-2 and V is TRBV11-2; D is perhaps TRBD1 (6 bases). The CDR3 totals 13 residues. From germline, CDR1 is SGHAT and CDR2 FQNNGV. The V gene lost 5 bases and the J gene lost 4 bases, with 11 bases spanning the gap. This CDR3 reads CASSRGGGYGYTF. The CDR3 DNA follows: TGTGCCAGCAGCCGAGGGGGGGGCTATGGCTACACCTTC.

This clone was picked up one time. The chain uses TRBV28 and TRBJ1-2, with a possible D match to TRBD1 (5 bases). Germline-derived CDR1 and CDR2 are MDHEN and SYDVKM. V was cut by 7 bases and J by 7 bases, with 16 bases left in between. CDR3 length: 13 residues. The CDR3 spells CASTRETGGGYTF. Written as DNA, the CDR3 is TGTGCCAGCACTCGGGAGACGGGGGGTGGCTACACCTTC.

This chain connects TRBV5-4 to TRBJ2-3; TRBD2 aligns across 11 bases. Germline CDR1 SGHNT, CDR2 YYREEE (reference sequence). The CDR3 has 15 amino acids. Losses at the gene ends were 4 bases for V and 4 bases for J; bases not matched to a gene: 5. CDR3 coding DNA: TGTGCCAGCAGCCAGACTAGCGGGGACGCAGATACGCAGTATTTT. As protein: CASSQTSGDADTQYF.

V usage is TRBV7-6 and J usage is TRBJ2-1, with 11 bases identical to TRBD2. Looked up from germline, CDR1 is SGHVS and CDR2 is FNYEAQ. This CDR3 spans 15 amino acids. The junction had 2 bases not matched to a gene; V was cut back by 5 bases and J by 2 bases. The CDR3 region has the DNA TGTGCCAGCAGCCTTAGCGGGGGGGCCTACAATGAGCAGTTCTTC. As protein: CASSLSGGAYNEQFF.

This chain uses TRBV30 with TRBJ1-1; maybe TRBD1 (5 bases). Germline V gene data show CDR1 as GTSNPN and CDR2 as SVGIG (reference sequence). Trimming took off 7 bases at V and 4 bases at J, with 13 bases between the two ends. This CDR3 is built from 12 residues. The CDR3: CASREGPTEAFF. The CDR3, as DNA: TGTGCCTCCAGGGAGGGGCCCACTGAAGCTTTCTTT.

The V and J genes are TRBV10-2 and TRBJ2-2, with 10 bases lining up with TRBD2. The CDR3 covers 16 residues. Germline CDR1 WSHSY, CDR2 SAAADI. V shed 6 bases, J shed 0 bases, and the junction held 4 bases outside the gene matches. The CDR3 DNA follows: TGCGCCAGCAGACTAGCGGGGCCGACGAACACCGGGGAGCTGTTTTTT. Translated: CASRLAGPTNTGELFF.

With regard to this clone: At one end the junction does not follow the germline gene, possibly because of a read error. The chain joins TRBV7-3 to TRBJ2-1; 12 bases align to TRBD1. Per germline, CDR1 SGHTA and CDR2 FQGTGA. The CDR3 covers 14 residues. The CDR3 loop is CASSPGTGGYEQLF. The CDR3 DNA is TGTGCCAGCTCTCCCGGGACAGGGGGCTATGAGCAGCTCTTC.

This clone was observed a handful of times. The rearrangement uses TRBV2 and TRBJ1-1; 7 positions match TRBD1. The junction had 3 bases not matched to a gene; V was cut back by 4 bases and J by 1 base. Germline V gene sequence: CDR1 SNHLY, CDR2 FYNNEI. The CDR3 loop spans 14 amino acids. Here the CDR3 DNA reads TGTGCCAGCAGTGCCGGGACAGCGAACACTGAAGCTTTCTTT. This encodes CASSAGTANTEAFF.

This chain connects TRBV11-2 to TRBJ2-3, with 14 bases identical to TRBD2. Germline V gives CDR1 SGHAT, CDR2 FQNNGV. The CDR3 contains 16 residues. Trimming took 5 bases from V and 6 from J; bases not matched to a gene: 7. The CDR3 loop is CASSKTSGGAMDTQYF. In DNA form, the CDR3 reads TGTGCCAGCAGCAAGACTAGCGGGGGGGCCATGGATACGCAGTATTTT.

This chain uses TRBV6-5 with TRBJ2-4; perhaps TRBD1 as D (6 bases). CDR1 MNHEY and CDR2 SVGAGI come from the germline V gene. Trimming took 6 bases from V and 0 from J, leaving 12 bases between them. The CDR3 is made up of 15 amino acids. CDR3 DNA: TGTGCCAGCAGCCCCCAGGGGACAGCCAAAAACATTCAGTACTTC. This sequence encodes CASSPQGTAKNIQYF.

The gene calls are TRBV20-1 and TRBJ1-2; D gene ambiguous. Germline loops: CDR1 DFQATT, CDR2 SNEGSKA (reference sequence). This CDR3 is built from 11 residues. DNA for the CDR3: TGCAGCGCCCTTGCCGCGGGCGGCTACACCTTC. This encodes CSALAAGGYTF.

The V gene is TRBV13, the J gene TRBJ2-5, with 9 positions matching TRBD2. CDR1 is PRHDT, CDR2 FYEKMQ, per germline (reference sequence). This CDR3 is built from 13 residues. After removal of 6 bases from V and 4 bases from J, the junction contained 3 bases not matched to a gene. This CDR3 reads CASRGGRGETQYF. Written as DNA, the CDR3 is TGTGCCAGCAGGGGCGGGAGGGGAGAGACCCAGTACTTC.

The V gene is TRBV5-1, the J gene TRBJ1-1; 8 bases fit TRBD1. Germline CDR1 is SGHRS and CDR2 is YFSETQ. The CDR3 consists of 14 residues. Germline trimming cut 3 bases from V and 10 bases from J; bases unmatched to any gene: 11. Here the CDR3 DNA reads TGCGCCAGCAGCTCGTCAGGGGGCGAATTGGTAGCTTTCTTT. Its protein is CASSSSGGELVAFF.

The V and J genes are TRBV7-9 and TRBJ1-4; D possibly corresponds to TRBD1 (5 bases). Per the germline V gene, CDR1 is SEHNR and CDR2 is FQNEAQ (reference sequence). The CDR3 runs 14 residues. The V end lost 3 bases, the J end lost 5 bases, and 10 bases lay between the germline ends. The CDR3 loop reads CASSLTVGNEKLFF. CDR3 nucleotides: TGTGCCAGCAGCTTGACAGTAGGGAATGAAAAACTGTTTTTT. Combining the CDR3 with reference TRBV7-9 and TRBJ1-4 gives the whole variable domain DTGVSQNPRHKITKRGQNVTFRCDPISEHNRLYWYRQTLGQGPEFLTYFQNEAQLEKSRLLSDRFSAERPKGSFSTLEIQRTEQGDSAMYLCASSLTVGNEKLFFGSGTQLSVL.

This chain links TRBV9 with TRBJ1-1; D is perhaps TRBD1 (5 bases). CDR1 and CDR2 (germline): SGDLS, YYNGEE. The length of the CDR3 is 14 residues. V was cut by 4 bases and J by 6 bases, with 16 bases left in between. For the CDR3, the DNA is TGTGCCAGCAGCACCCGAGGACATAGAGCTGAAGCTTTCTTT. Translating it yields CASSTRGHRAEAFF.

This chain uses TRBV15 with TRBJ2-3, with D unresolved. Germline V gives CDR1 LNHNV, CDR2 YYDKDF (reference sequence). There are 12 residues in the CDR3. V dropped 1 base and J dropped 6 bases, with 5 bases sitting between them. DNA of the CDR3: TGTGCCACCAGCAGAGGGCGGGATACGCAGTATTTT. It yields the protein CATSRGRDTQYF.

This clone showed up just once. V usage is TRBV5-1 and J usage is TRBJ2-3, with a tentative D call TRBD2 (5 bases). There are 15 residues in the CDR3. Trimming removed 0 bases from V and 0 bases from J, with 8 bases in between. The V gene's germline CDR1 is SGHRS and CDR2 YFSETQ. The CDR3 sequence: CASSLGTPSTDTQYF. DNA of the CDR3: TGCGCCAGCAGCTTGGGGACTCCTAGCACAGATACGCAGTATTTT.

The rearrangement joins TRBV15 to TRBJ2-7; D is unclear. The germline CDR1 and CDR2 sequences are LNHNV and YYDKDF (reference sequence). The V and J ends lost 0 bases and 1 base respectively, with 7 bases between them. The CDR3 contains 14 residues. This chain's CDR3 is CATSRDLESYEQYF. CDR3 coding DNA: TGTGCCACCAGCAGAGATTTAGAGTCCTACGAGCAGTACTTC.

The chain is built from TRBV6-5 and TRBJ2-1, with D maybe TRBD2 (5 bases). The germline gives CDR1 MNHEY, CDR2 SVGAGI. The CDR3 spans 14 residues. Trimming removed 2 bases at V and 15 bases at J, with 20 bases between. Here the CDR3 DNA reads TGTGCCAGCAGTTACCCGAAACGGACTCTCCTGTGGTTCTTC. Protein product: CASSYPKRTLLWFF.

This chain's CDR3 is CASSLARGQGVVTEAFF. DNA of the CDR3: TGTGCCAGCAGCTTAGCGAGGGGACAGGGGGTGGTTACTGAAGCTTTCTTT. The chain couples TRBV11-2 to TRBJ1-1; 11 bases align to TRBD1. The V gene end was trimmed by 1 base and the J gene end by 5 bases; junction bases not matched to a gene: 9. Germline V CDR1 and CDR2: SGHAT, FQNNGV. The CDR3 is 17 residues long.